This T cell receptor (beta chain) was captured by sequencing in a study of T cell responses to AZD1222 COVID-19 vaccine. General observations from the study: Repertoire sampling happened only post peak T cell response. Baseline testing showed seropositivity in only 5 or 6 AZD1222 recipients. Spike-specific TCR repertoires showed rising breadth and depth after two AZD1222 doses.

Note on this clone: What it binds is not known.

This CDR3 is 15 amino acids long. Deletions cut 1 base from V and 0 bases from J, with 10 bases between. Germline V gives CDR1 SGDLS, CDR2 YYNGEE. Assay used: immunoSEQ multiplex PCR; TCRdb lists only in-frame clones, some missing. The sample carries about 130,000 clones, about nine tenths recorded once. The rearrangement uses TRBV9 and TRBJ2-5; D perhaps matches TRBD1 (5 bases). This TCR came from an adult in good health. Specimen: peripheral blood, collected on day 0 of AZD1222 vaccination. CDR3 amino acids: CASSVSQEYQETQYF. Here the CDR3 DNA reads TGTGCCAGCAGCGTATCACAGGAGTACCAAGAGACCCAGTACTTC.